A single sample gave rise to the 22 T cell receptor beta chains below, sequenced in a study of T cells in Graves' hyperthyroidism and ophthalmopathy. TCR beta CDR3 regions were amplified from RNA. The TCR CDR3 was amplified in a first-round RT-PCR using the HTBI primer set. TCRdb re-called the multiplex PCR reads with MiXCR, one entry per CDR3 protein. The sample lists a few hundred thousand distinct CDR3 sequences; around a sixth were seen once. The specimen was blood. These TCRs come from a man younger than 35 with Graves' ophthalmopathy.

In this sample, this clonotype turned up a few times. The chain links TRBV7-3 to TRBJ2-3, with D possibly TRBD2 on 6 matching bases. V was trimmed by 3 bases and J by 3 bases, leaving 19 bases between them. CDR1 and CDR2 (germline): SGHTA, FQGTGA. CDR3 length: 17 amino acids. The CDR3 loop is CASSLTDPAGGTDTQYF. CDR3 DNA: TGTGCCAGCAGCTTGACGGACCCGGCTGGGGGGACAGATACGCAGTATTTT.

The table lists this clonotype with a few counts. The chain is built from TRBV20-1 and TRBJ2-2; 12 bases are shared with TRBD2. The CDR3 is 17 amino acids. With 0 bases clipped from V and 5 bases from J, the junction kept 7 bases outside the gene matches. Germline V gene sequence: CDR1 DFQATT, CDR2 SNEGSKA (reference sequence). The CDR3 reads CSARDALTSGGTGELFF. DNA of the CDR3: TGCAGTGCTAGAGACGCCTTGACTAGCGGGGGTACCGGGGAGCTGTTTTTT.

This clonotype was detected many times. The CDR3 loop is CASREGYGYTF. CDR3 in DNA: TGTGCCAGCAGGGAGGGCTATGGCTACACCTTC. This chain uses TRBV6-2 or TRBV6-3 with TRBJ1-2; D uncertain. Germline V lookup: CDR1 MNHEY, CDR2 SVGEGT. The CDR3 totals 11 residues. The V end lost 6 bases, the J end lost 4 bases, and 6 bases lay between the germline ends.

As for this clonotype: A much larger clone differs from this one at a single base, so this may be a read error. The rearrangement joins TRBV7-8 to TRBJ1-1; D unresolved. V shed 10 bases and J shed 0 bases, with 9 bases lying between them. The germline gives CDR1 SGHVS, CDR2 FQNEAQ. The CDR3 is made up of 12 amino acids. In nucleotides, the CDR3 is TGTGCCAACAGACCAATGAACACTGAAGCTTTCTTT. Residues: CANRPMNTEAFF. Combining the CDR3 with reference TRBV7-8 and TRBJ1-1 gives the whole variable domain GAGVSQSPRYKVAKRGQDVALRCDPISGHVSLFWYQQALGQGPEFLTYFQNEAQLDKSGLPSDRFFAERPEGSVSTLKIQRTQQEDSAVYLCANRPMNTEAFFGQGTRLTVV.

This clonotype was seen a few times. This may come from a read error, since a much larger clone is one base off. The chain combines TRBV24-1 with TRBJ2-2, with a possible D match to TRBD1 (6 bases). The CDR3 is 14 residues long. The germline V gene has CDR1 KGHDR and CDR2 SFDVKD. V lost 6 bases and J lost 0, with 7 bases in between. CDR3 protein: CATSWTANTGELFF. The CDR3, as DNA: TGTGCCACCAGTTGGACAGCGAACACCGGGGAGCTGTTTTTT.

This clonotype was observed a few times. The chain links TRBV27 to TRBJ2-7, with TRBD1 as a possible D gene (5 bases). This CDR3 is built from 14 residues. Trimming left V 3 bases short and J 3 bases short, with 12 bases between. Germline V gene data show CDR1 as MNHEY and CDR2 as SMNVEV (reference sequence). The DNA for the CDR3 is TGTGCCAGCAGTTTTTGGCAGGGTGGCTACGAGCAGTACTTC. Amino acid sequence: CASSFWQGGYEQYF.

This clonotype was seen at least ten times. This chain joins TRBV6-5 and TRBJ1-1, with D possibly matching TRBD1 (6 bases). The germline V gene encodes CDR1 MNHEY and CDR2 SVGAGI. The ends were cut back, 0 bases at V and 3 bases at J, with 11 bases in the middle. The CDR3 runs to 15 residues. The CDR3 DNA is TGTGCCAGCAGTTACTCGAAGAGGGGGGACACTGAAGCTTTCTTT. This encodes CASSYSKRGDTEAFF.

This clonotype was seen many times. The chain recombines TRBV3-1 with TRBJ2-7; 9 positions match TRBD1. Germline CDR1 is LGHDT and CDR2 is YNNKEL (reference sequence). This CDR3 has 13 residues. The V gene end was trimmed by 4 bases and the J gene end by 9 bases; junction bases not matched to a gene: 7. CDR3: CASSLRTGEVQYF. The CDR3, as DNA: TGTGCCAGCAGCCTCCGGACAGGGGAGGTGCAGTACTTC.

This clonotype was observed a handful of times. The chain links TRBV5-1 to TRBJ2-2; 8 nucleotides match TRBD1. The CDR3 is 15 residues long. Germline CDR1 reads SGHRS; CDR2 reads YFSETQ. V gave up 4 bases and J gave up 4 bases; unmatched junction bases: 6. The CDR3 nucleotides read TGCGCCAGCAGCGTCACAGGGGGAGGCACCGGGGAGCTGTTTTTT. It encodes CASSVTGGGTGELFF.

This clonotype was detected many times. The chain joins TRBV12-3 or TRBV12-4 to TRBJ2-7, with D tentatively TRBD2 (7 bases). The CDR3 extends over 14 amino acids. Trimming shortened V by 9 bases and J by 3 bases, and 18 bases separated the two germline ends. The CDR3 nucleotides read TGTGCCAGGGGGGGGGGGCCTAGGGTCTACGAGCAGTACTTC. It yields the protein CARGGGPRVYEQYF.

This clonotype was seen ten or more times. The chain links TRBV2 to TRBJ2-1; either TRBD1 or TRBD2 may fit D (5 bases each). The ends were cut back, 7 bases at V and 0 bases at J, with 13 bases in the middle. The CDR3 totals 15 residues. CDR1 SNHLY and CDR2 FYNNEI come from the germline V gene. The DNA of the CDR3 is TGTGCCAGCATCCCGGGGCCGAGCTCCTACAATGAGCAGTTCTTC. The encoded protein is CASIPGPSSYNEQFF.

The V and J genes are TRBV11-2 and TRBJ2-1; 8 bases fit TRBD1. Germline lookup yields CDR1 SGHAT and CDR2 FQNNGV. Trimming took 6 bases from V and 0 from J; bases not matched to a gene: 7. The CDR3 covers 16 residues. The CDR3 sequence: CASRTRQGSSYNEQFF. The CDR3 bases are TGTGCCAGCAGGACCCGACAGGGGAGCTCCTACAATGAGCAGTTCTTC.

This clonotype turned up a few times. The CDR3 DNA is TGCGCCAGCAGCATACAGGGGGGGGATGGCTACACCTTC. This encodes CASSIQGGDGYTF. The chain joins TRBV5-1 to TRBJ1-2; 8 bases align to TRBD1. Germline loops: CDR1 SGHRS, CDR2 YFSETQ. The CDR3 length is 13 residues. With V trimmed by 4 bases and J by 6 bases, 5 bases remained unmatched.

This clonotype has a count of ten or more. The chain couples TRBV7-3 to TRBJ2-2; D is possibly TRBD1 (5 bases). Trimming took 5 bases from V and 0 from J, leaving 7 bases between them. Germline V CDR1 and CDR2: SGHTA, FQGTGA. The CDR3 contains 14 residues. The CDR3 loop is CASSPGTNTGELFF. The CDR3 DNA follows: TGTGCCAGCAGCCCAGGGACGAACACCGGGGAGCTGTTTTTT.

Many counts were recorded for this clonotype. This chain joins TRBV20-1 and TRBJ2-1; 9 nucleotides agree with TRBD2. J gave up 5 bases and V 2 bases, and 4 bases lay outside the gene matches. CDR3 length: 14 amino acids. The V gene's germline CDR1 is DFQATT and CDR2 SNEGSKA (reference sequence). CDR3 DNA: TGCAGTGCTAGATATGCGGGGGGGAACAATGAGCAGTTCTTC. Translation gives CSARYAGGNNEQFF.

The sample holds many counts of this clonotype. The chain is built from TRBV11-2 and TRBJ2-1; 10 positions agree with TRBD1. The V gene's germline CDR1 is SGHAT and CDR2 FQNNGV. The CDR3 is made up of 15 amino acids. The V segment lost 3 bases and the J segment 7 bases; nucleotides outside the gene matches: 6. CDR3 bases: TGTGCCAGCAGCTTTATACGGGACAGGGGAAATGAGCAGTTCTTC. This gives the protein CASSFIRDRGNEQFF.

This clonotype was seen many times. The CDR3 region has the DNA TGTGCCAGCACCCCGGGACAGGGGCAGGGAGAAAAACTGTTTTTT. Translated: CASTPGQGQGEKLFF. The chain has TRBV7-9 and TRBJ1-4; TRBD1 agrees at 10 bases. Germline CDR1 reads SEHNR; CDR2 reads FQNEAQ (reference sequence). The V segment lost 7 bases and the J segment 8 bases; nucleotides outside the gene matches: 10. The CDR3 extends over 15 amino acids.

This clonotype appeared once. V gene TRBV28 combines with J gene TRBJ1-1; TRBD1 aligns across 7 bases. Germline CDR1 is MDHEN and CDR2 is SYDVKM. The CDR3 spans 13 residues. With 7 bases clipped from V and 7 bases from J, the junction kept 9 bases outside the gene matches. The DNA of the CDR3 is TGTGCCAGCAACCCAAGTAGGGGGCTTGAAGCTTTCTTT. Amino acid sequence: CASNPSRGLEAFF.

This clonotype occurred a few times. The rearrangement links TRBV11-2 to TRBJ2-1, with TRBD2 identical over 9 bases. The CDR3 contains 15 residues. V lost 5 bases, J lost 9 bases, and 11 bases stayed unmatched. In germline, CDR1 is SGHAT, CDR2 FQNNGV. CDR3 in DNA: TGTGCCAGCAGCCTACTCACCGGGACTAGCACTGAGCAGTTCTTC. Encoded protein: CASSLLTGTSTEQFF.

In the case of this clonotype: This CDR3 fails to terminate in the conserved phenylalanine or tryptophan, so it likely reflects a read error. The chain is built from TRBV27 and TRBJ1-1, with D perhaps matching TRBD1 (5 bases). The CDR3 is 13 amino acids. Germline V CDR1 and CDR2: MNHEY, SMNVEV (reference sequence). With 2 bases removed from V and 3 bases from J, the gap between germline ends came to 7 bases. CDR3 sequence: CASSLAGDTEAFL. The CDR3 bases are TGTGCCAGCAGTTTAGCGGGGGACACTGAAGCTTTCCTT.

As for this clonotype: This may stem from a read error, because a much larger clone lies one nucleotide away. The rearrangement joins TRBV2 to TRBJ2-1; 11 bases are a match to TRBD2. The CDR3 has 14 amino acids. The V and J ends lost 7 bases and 11 bases, in that order; junction bases with no gene match: 10. CDR1 is SNHLY and CDR2 is FYNNEI in the germline V gene. CDR3 sequence (DNA): TGTGCCAGCAAGTCTAGCGGGGGGCGGGGTCAGCAGTTCTTC. It translates to CASKSSGGRGQQFF. Looking up the rest from reference TRBV2 and TRBJ2-1 gives the full variable domain: EPEVTQTPSHQVTQMGQEVILRCVPISNHLYFYWYRQILGQKVEFLVSFYNNEISEKSEIFDDQFSVERPDGSNFTLKIRSTKLEDSAMYFCASKSSGGRGQQFFGPGTRLTVL.

This chain uses TRBV7-9 with TRBJ2-2; 11 bases match TRBD1. Trimming cost V 1 base and J 4 bases; bases outside gene matches: 5. Germline CDR1 reads SEHNR; CDR2 reads FQNEAQ (reference sequence). This CDR3 spans 17 amino acids. CDR3 residues: CASSLEWTGGVTGELFF. The CDR3 DNA sequence: TGTGCCAGCAGCTTAGAATGGACAGGGGGCGTCACCGGGGAGCTGTTTTTT.